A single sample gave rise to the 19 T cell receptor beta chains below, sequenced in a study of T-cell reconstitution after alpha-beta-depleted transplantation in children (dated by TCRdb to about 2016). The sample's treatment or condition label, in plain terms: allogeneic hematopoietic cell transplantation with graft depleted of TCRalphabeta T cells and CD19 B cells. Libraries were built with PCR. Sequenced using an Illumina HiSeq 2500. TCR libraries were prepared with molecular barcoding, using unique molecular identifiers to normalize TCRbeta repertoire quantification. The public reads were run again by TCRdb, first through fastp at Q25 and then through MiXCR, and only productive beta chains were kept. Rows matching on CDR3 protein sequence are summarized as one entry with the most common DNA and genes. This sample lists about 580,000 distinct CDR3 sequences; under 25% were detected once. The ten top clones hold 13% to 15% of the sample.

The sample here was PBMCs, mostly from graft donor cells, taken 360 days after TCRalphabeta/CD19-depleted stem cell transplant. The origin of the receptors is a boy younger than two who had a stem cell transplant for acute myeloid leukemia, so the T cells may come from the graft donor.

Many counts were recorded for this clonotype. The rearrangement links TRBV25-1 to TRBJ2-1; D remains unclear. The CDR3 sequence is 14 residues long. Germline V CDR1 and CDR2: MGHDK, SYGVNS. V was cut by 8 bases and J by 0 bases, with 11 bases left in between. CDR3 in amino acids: CASVDGFSYNEQFF. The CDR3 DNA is TGTGCCAGCGTGGACGGTTTCTCCTACAATGAGCAGTTCTTC.

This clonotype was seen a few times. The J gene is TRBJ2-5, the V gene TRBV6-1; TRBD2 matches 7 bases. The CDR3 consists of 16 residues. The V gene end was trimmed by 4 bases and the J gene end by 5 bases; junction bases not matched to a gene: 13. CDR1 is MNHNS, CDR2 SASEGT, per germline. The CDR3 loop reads CASSGLAPLAWETQYF. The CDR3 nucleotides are TGTGCCAGCAGTGGACTAGCCCCCCTAGCATGGGAGACCCAGTACTTC.

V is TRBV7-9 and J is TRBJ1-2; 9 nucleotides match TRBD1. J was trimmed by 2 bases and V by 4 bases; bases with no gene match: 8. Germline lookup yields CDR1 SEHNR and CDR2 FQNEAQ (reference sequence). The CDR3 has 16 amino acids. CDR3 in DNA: TGTGCCAGCAGCTCTTCCGGGACAGGGCTGAACTATGGCTACACCTTC. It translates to CASSSSGTGLNYGYTF. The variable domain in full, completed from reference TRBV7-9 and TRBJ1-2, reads DTGVSQNPRHKITKRGQNVTFRCDPISEHNRLYWYRQTLGQGPEFLTYFQNEAQLEKSRLLSDRFSAERPKGSFSTLEIQRTEQGDSAMYLCASSSSGTGLNYGYTFGSGTRLTVV.

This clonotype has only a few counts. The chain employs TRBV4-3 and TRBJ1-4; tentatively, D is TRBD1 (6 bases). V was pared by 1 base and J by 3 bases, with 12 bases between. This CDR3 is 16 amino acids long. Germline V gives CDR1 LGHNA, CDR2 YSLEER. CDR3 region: CASSQGNRVPNEKLFF. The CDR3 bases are TGCGCCAGCAGCCAAGGGAACAGGGTCCCTAATGAAAAACTGTTTTTT.

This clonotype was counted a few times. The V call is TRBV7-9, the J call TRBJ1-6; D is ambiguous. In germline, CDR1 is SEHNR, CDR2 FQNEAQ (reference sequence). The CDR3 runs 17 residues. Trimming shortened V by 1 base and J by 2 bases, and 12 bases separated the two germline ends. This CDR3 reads CASSLEKRTPYNSPLHF. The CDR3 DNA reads TGTGCCAGCAGCTTAGAGAAGAGGACTCCCTATAATTCACCCCTCCACTTT. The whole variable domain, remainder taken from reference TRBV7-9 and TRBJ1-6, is DTGVSQNPRHKITKRGQNVTFRCDPISEHNRLYWYRQTLGQGPEFLTYFQNEAQLEKSRLLSDRFSAERPKGSFSTLEIQRTEQGDSAMYLCASSLEKRTPYNSPLHFGNGTRLTVT.

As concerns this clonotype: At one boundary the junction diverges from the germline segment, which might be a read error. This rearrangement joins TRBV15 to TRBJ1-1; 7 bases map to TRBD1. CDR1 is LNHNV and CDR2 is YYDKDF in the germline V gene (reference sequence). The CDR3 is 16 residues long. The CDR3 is CATSRETGFGNTEAFF. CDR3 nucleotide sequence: TGTGCCACCAGCCGAGAGACAGGGTTCGGGAACACTGAAGCTTTCTTT. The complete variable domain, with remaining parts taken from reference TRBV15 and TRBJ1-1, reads DAMVIQNPRYQVTQFGKPVTLSCSQTLNHNVMYWYQQKSSQAPKLLFHYYDKDFNNEADTPDNFQSRRPNTSFCFLDIRSPGLGDTAMYLCATSRETGFGNTEAFFGQGTRLTVV.

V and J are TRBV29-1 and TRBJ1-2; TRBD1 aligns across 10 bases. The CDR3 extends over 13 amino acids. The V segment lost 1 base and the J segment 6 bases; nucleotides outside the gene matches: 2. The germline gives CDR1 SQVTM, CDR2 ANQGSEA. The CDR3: CSVEVDRGHGYTF. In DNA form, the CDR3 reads TGCAGCGTTGAAGTCGACAGGGGGCATGGCTACACCTTC.

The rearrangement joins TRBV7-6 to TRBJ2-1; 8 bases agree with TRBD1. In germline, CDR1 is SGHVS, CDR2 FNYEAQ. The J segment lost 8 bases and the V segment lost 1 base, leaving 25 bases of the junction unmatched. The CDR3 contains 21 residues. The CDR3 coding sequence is TGTGCCAGCAGCTTAGACGATTGGGTCAGGGGGCCCCTATGGCATAGGTATGAGCAGTTCTTC. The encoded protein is CASSLDDWVRGPLWHRYEQFF.

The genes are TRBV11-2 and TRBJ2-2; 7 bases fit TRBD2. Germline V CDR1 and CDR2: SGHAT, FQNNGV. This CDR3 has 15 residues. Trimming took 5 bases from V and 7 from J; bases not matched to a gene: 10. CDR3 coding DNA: TGTGCCAGCAGCCCGCGGGGGTGGGCCGTCGGGGAGCTGTTTTTT. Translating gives CASSPRGWAVGELFF.

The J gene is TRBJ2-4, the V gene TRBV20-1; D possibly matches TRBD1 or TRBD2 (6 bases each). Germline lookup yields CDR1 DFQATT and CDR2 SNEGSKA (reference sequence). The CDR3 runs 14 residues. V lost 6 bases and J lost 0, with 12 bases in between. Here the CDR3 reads CSAQGGLAKNIQYF. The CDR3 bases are TGCAGTGCCCAAGGGGGGTTAGCCAAAAACATTCAGTACTTC.

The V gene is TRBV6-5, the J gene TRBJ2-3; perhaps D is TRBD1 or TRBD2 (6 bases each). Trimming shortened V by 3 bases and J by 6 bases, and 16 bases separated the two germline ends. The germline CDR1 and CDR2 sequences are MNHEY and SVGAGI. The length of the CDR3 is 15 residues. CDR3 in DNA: TGTGCCAGCAGTTATTCTACCACAGGGAGGGATACGCAGTATTTT. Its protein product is CASSYSTTGRDTQYF.

CDR3 sequence reads: CSVEKVLDGNEQFF. The CDR3 nucleotides read TGCAGCGTTGAAAAGGTGTTAGATGGCAATGAGCAGTTCTTC. This chain joins TRBV29-1 and TRBJ2-1; D is uncertain. The length of the CDR3 is 14 residues. V was cut by 2 bases and J by 6 bases, with 14 bases left in between. Per germline, CDR1 SQVTM and CDR2 ANQGSEA.

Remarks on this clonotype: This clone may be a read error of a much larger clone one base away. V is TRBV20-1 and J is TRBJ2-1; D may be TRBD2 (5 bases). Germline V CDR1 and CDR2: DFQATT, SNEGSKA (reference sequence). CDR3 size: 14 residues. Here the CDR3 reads CCARDAPGIDEQFF. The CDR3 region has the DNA TGCTGTGCTAGAGACGCTCCGGGGATAGATGAGCAGTTCTTC.

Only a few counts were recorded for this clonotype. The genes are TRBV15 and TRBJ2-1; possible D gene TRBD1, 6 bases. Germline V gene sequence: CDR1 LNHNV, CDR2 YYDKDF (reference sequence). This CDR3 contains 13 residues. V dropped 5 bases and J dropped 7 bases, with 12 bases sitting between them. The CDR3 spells CATSGDRRNEQFF. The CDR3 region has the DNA TGTGCCACCAGCGGTGACAGGCGGAATGAGCAGTTCTTC.

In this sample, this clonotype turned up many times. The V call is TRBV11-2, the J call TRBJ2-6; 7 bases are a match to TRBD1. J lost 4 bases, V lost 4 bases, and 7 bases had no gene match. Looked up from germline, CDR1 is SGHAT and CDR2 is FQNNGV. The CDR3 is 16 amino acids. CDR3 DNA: TGTGCCAGCAGCTCAAGAGGGGGCGCCGGGGCCAACGTCCTGACTTTC. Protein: CASSSRGGAGANVLTF.

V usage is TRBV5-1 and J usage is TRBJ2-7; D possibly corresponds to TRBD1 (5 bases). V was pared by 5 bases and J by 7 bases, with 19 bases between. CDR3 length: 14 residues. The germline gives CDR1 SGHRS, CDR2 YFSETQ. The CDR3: CASSFDSPVGEQYF. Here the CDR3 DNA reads TGCGCCAGCAGTTTTGACAGTCCCGTTGGAGAGCAGTACTTC.

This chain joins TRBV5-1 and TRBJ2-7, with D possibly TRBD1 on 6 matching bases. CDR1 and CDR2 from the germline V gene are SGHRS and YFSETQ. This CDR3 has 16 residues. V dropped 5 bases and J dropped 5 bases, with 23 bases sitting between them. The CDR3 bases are TGCGCCAGCAGGTCCGATCCAGGGGAAGTATTAGACGAGCAGTACGTC. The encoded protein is CASRSDPGEVLDEQYV.

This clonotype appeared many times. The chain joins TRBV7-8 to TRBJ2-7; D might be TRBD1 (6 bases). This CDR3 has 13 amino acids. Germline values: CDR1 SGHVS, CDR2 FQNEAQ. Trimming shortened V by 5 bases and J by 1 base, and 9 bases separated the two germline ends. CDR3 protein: CASSPRGSYEQYF. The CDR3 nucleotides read TGTGCCAGCAGCCCTAGGGGGTCCTACGAGCAGTACTTC.

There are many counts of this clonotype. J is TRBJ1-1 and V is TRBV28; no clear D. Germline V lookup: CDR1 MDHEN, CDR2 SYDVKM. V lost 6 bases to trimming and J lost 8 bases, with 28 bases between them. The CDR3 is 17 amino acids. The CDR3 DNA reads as TGTGCCAGCAGCCCAGCCACGACGGGCACCCGAGGTCGGGAAGCTTTCTTT. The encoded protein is CASSPATTGTRGREAFF.